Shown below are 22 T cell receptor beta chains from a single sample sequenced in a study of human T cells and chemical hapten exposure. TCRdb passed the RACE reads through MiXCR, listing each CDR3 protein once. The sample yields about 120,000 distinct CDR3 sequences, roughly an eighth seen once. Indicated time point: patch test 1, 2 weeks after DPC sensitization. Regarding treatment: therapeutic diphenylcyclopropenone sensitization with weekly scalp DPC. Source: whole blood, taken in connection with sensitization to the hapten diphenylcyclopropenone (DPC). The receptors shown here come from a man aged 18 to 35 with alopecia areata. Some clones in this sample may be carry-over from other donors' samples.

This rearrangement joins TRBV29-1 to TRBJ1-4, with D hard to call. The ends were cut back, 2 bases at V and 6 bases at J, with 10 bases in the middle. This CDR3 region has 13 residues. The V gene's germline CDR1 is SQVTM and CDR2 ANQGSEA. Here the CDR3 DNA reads TGCAGCGTTGAAAGGATCAGAGATGAAAAACTGTTTTTT. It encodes CSVERIRDEKLFF.

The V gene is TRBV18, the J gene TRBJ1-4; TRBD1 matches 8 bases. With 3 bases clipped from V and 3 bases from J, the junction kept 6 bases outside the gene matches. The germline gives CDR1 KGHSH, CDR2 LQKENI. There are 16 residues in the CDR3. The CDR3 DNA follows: TGTGCCAGCTCACCGGGTCAACAGGGGGCTAATGAAAAACTGTTTTTT. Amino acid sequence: CASSPGQQGANEKLFF.

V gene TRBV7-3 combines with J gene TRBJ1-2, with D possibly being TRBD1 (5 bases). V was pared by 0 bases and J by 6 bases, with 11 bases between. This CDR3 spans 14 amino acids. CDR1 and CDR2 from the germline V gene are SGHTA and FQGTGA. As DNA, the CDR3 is TGTGCCAGCAGCTTAACTGTGGGGCGTCATGGCTACACCTTC. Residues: CASSLTVGRHGYTF.

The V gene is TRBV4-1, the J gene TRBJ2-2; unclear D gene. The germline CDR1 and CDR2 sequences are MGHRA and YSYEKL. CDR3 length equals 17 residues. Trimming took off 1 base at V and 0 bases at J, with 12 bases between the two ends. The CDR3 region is CASSQGPDRANTGELFF. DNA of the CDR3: TGCGCCAGCAGCCAAGGCCCGGACCGCGCGAACACCGGGGAGCTGTTTTTT.

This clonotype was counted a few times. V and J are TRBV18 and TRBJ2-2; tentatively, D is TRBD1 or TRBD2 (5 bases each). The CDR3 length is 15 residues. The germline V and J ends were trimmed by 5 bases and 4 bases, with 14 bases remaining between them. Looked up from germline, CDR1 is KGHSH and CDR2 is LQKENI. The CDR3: CASSAGTAGTGELFF. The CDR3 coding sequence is TGTGCCAGCTCAGCCGGGACCGCTGGCACCGGGGAGCTGTTTTTT. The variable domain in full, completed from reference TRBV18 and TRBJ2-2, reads NAGVMQNPRHLVRRRGQEARLRCSPMKGHSHVYWYRQLPEEGLKFMVYLQKENIIDESGMPKERFSAEFPKEGPSILRIQQVVRGDSAAYFCASSAGTAGTGELFFGEGSRLTVL.

The CDR3: CASTPRGTEAFF. CDR3 nucleotides: TGTGCCAGCACCCCCCGTGGGACTGAAGCTTTCTTT. The chain uses TRBV28 and TRBJ1-1; D unresolved. Per the germline V gene, CDR1 is MDHEN and CDR2 is SYDVKM. Trimming removed 7 bases at V and 5 bases at J, with 11 bases between. There are 12 residues in the CDR3.

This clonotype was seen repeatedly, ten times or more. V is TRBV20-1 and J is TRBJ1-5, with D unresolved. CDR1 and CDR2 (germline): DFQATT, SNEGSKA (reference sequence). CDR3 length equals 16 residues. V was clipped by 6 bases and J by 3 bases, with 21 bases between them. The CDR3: CSAHDPTGEVNQPQHF. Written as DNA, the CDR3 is TGCAGTGCCCACGATCCCACTGGGGAAGTCAATCAGCCCCAGCATTTT.

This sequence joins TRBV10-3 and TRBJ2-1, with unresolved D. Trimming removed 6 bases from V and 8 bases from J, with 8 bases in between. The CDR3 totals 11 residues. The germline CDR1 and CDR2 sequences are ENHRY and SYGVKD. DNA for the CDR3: TGTGCCATCAGCAGGACGGATGAGCAGTTCTTC. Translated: CAISRTDEQFF.

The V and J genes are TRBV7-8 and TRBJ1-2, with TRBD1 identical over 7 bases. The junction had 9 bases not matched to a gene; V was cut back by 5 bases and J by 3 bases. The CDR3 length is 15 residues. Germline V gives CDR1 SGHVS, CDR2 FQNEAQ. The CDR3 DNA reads TGTGCCAGCAGCCCCCGACAGGGAGGGGACTATGGCTACACCTTC. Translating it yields CASSPRQGGDYGYTF.

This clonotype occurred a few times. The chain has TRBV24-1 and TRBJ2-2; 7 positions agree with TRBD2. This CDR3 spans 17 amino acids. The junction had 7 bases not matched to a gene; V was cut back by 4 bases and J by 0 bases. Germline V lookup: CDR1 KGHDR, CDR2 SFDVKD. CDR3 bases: TGTGCCACCAGTGACCCCCGGGGAGGGGCGAACACCGGGGAGCTGTTTTTT. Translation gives CATSDPRGGANTGELFF.

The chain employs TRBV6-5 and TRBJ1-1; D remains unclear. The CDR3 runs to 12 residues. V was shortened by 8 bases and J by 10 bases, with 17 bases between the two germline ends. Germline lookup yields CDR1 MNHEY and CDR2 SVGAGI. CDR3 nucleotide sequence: TGTGCCAGCGGTACGGGAGGGATCAGAGCTTTCTTT. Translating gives CASGTGGIRAFF.

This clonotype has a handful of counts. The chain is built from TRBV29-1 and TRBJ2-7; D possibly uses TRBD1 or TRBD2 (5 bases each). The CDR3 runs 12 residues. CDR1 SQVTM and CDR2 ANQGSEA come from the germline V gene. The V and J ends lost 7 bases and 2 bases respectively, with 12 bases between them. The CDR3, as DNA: TGCAGCGCTTCCGGGGCCCCCTACGAGCAGTACTTC. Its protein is CSASGAPYEQYF.

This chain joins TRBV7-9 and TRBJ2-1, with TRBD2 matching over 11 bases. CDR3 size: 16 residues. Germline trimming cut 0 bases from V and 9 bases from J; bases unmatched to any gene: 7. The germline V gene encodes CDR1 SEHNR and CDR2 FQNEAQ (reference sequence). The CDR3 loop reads CASSLAGTSGPSEQFF. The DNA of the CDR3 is TGTGCCAGCAGCTTAGCGGGGACTAGCGGACCCAGTGAGCAGTTCTTC. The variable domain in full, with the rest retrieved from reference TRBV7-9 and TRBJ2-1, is DTGVSQNPRHKITKRGQNVTFRCDPISEHNRLYWYRQTLGQGPEFLTYFQNEAQLEKSRLLSDRFSAERPKGSFSTLEIQRTEQGDSAMYLCASSLAGTSGPSEQFFGPGTRLTVL.

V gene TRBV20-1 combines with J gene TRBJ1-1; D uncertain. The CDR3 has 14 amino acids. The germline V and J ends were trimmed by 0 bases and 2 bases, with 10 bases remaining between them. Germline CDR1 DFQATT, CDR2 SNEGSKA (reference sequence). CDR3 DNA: TGCAGTGCTAGAGATTCCCCCCGCAACACTGAAGCTTTCTTT. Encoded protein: CSARDSPRNTEAFF.

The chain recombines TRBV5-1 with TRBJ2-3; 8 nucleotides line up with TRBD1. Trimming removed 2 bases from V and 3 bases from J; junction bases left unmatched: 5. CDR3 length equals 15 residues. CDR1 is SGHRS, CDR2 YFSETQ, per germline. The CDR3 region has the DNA TGCGCCAGCAGCTTTCGACAGGGGTGGACAGATACGCAGTATTTT. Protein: CASSFRQGWTDTQYF. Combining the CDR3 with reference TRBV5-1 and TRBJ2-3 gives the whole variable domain KAGVTQTPRYLIKTRGQQVTLSCSPISGHRSVSWYQQTPGQGLQFLFEYFSETQRNKGNFPGRFSGRQFSNSRSEMNVSTLELGDSALYLCASSFRQGWTDTQYFGPGTRLTVL.

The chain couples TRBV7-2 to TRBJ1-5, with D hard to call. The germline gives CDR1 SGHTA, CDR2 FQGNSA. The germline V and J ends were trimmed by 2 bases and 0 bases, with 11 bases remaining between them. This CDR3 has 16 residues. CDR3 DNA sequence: TGTGCCAGCAGCTTATTGGTAGTCAATAGCAATCAGCCCCAGCATTTT. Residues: CASSLLVVNSNQPQHF.

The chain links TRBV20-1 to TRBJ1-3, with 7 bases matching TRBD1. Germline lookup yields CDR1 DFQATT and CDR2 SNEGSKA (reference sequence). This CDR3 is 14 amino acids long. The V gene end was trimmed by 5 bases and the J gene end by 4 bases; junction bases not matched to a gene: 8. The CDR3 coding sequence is TGCAGTGCTGACGGGGACAGCATAGGAAACACCATATATTTT. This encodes CSADGDSIGNTIYF.

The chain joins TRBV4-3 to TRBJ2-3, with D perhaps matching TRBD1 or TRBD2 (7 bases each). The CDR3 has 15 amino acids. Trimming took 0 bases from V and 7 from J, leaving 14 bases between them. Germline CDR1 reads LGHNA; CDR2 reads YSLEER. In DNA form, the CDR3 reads TGCGCCAGCAGCCAAGATGCAGGGGGACTATATACGCAGTATTTT. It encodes CASSQDAGGLYTQYF.

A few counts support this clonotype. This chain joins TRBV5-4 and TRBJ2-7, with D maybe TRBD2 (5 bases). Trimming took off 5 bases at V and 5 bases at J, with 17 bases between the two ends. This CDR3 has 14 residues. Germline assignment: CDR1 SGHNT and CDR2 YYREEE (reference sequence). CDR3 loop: CASRPGGGRDEQYF. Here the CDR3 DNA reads TGTGCCAGCAGGCCAGGCGGAGGCCGGGACGAGCAGTACTTC. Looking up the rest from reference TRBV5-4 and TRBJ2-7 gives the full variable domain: ETGVTQSPTHLIKTRGQQVTLRCSSQSGHNTVSWYQQALGQGPQFIFQYYREEENGRGNFPPRFSGLQFPNYSSELNVNALELDDSALYLCASRPGGGRDEQYFGPGTRLTVT.

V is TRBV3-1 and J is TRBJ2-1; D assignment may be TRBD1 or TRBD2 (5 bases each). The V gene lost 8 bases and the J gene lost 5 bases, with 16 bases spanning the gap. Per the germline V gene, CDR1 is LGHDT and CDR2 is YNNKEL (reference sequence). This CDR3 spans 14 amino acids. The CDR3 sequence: CASSPSGTDNEQFF. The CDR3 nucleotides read TGTGCCAGCTCCCCGTCCGGGACGGACAATGAGCAGTTCTTC.

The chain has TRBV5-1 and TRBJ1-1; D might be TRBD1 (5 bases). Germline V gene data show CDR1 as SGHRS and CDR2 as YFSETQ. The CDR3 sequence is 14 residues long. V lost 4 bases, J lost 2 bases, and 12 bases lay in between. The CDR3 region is CASSLQQGNTEAFF. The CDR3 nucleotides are TGCGCCAGCAGCCTACAGCAGGGAAACACTGAAGCTTTCTTT.

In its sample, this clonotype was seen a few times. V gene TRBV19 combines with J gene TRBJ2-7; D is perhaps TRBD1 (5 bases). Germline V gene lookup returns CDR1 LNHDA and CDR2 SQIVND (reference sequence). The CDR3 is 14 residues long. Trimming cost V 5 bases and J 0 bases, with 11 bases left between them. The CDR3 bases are TGTGCCAGTAGTGTCAACAGGTTCTCCTACGAGCAGTACTTC. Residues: CASSVNRFSYEQYF.